This T cell receptor (beta chain) comes out of a study of vaccination effects on CD4 cells after COVID-19. Across the whole study: Expansion of antigen-specific CD4+ T cells with viral peptide pools was carried out by the ViraFEST assay before sequencing. Median timing of post-vaccine samples was 72 days after the second dose.

On this clone itself: No antigen is known for it.

The culture ran for nine to eleven days, and then CD4+ T cells were isolated. All participants had two doses of either the BNT162b2 or mRNA-1273 vaccine. Vaccinated recipients, who were negative for nucleocapsid antibodies, had no history of SARS-CoV-2 infection. Measured with immunoSEQ multiplex PCR; TCRdb has only the in-frame clones, and not every one. The table includes over 9,000 clones, roughly 80% detected once. The receptor was derived from a human donor who received a COVID-19 vaccine. The sample here was CD4+ T cells from PBMCs cultured without peptide, taken after COVID-19 vaccination.

CDR3 sequence (DNA): TGTGCCAGCAGTTCGACAGTACGGGACACTGAAGCTTTCTTT. Its translation is CASSSTVRDTEAFF. The chain employs TRBV6-5 and TRBJ1-1; TRBD1 might be the D (5 bases). Germline lookup yields CDR1 MNHEY and CDR2 SVGAGI. V lost 4 bases and J 3 bases, leaving 12 bases between the germline ends. The CDR3 totals 14 residues.